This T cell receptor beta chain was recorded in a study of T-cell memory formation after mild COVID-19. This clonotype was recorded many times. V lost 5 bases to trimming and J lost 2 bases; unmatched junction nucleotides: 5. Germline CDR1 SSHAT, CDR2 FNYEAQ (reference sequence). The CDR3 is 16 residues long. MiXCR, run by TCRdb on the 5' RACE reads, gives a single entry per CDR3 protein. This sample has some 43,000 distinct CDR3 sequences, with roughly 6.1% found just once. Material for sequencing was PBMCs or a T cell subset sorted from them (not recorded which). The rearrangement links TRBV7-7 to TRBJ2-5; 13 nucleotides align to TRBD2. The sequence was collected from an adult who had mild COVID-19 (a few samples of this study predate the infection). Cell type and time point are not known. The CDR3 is CASSPAGLAGQETQYF. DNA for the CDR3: TGTGCCAGCAGCCCGGCGGGACTAGCGGGGCAAGAGACCCAGTACTTC.